This TCR beta chain was sequenced for a study of blood T cell repertoires in COVID-19. The CDR3 runs 17 residues. This clone was seen once. TCRdb's table, derived via immunoSEQ multiplex PCR, lists solely in-frame clones and lacks some. Here the sample spans 95,000 to 150,000 clones, around nine tenths being singletons. The chain uses TRBV21-1 and TRBJ2-1; TRBD2 is the table's D call, not checked against the DNA. TRBV21-1 is deemed a pseudogene. This sequence originates from a man aged 50 or older with acute or convalescent COVID-19. The specimen was peripheral blood. DNA of the CDR3: TGTGCCAGCAGCAAAGTCCGTATAGCGGGGTTCTACAATGAGCAGTTCTTC. Translating gives CASSKVRIAGFYNEQFF.